Reported below is one T cell receptor (beta chain). Only in-frame clones appear in the TCRdb table, and some are missing; sequencing was by immunoSEQ multiplex PCR. The sample includes 50,000 or so clones, just under 90% of them seen just once. These data originate in a study of memory CD8 T cells in hepatitis C reinfection. About the research overall: A couple of donors resolved primary infection, then developed chronic reinfection.

The CDR3 sequence is 16 residues long. With 3 bases removed from V and 0 bases from J, the gap between germline ends came to 12 bases. Germline CDR1 reads SGHAT; CDR2 reads FQDESV (reference sequence). Time point indicated: pre-reinfection, 55 to 20 weeks before reinfection detection. No in vitro expansion preceded TCR sequencing of the sorted cells. Donors came from people who inject drugs enrolled in HEPCO, Canada. At all three reinfection time points, viable CD3+ CD8+ CD45RO- cells from two donors served as controls. Sequencing input: naive CD8+ T cells sorted from blood. The sequence came from a man between 18 and 35 years old with hepatitis C virus infection. The chain combines TRBV11-1 with TRBJ2-1; possibly TRBD2 for D (5 bases). The CDR3 DNA reads as TGTGCCAGCAGCTTTACGGCCGGAGGCTCCTACAATGAGCAGTTCTTC. Its translation: CASSFTAGGSYNEQFF.